This T cell receptor (beta chain) was captured by sequencing in a study of T cells in Graves' hyperthyroidism and ophthalmopathy. Germline CDR1 KGHSH, CDR2 LQKENI. V gave up 1 base and J gave up 5 bases, with 11 bases separating them. The CDR3 consists of 14 residues. Findings and caveats of the study: Blood also carried most thyroid clonotypes expanded above 0.001. Ophthalmopathy could be told apart from stable hyperthyroidism with a 13 V-J model.

This clonotype came up many times. Its matching antigen is unknown. Researchers amplified the TCR beta CDR3 regions from RNA transcripts. Carried out on the TCR CDR3, a first-round RT-PCR used the HTBI primer set. TCRdb called the multiplex PCR reads again in MiXCR, with one record for every CDR3 protein. The sample consists of about 520,000 distinct CDR3 sequences, less than 25% of them appearing once. The gene calls are TRBV18 and TRBJ2-5; no reliable D call. The material sequenced was blood. This TCR was recovered from a woman in her twenties or thirties with Graves' ophthalmopathy. The CDR3 sequence: CASSPLNGLETQYF. The DNA for the CDR3 is TGTGCCAGCTCACCACTGAACGGGTTGGAGACCCAGTACTTC.